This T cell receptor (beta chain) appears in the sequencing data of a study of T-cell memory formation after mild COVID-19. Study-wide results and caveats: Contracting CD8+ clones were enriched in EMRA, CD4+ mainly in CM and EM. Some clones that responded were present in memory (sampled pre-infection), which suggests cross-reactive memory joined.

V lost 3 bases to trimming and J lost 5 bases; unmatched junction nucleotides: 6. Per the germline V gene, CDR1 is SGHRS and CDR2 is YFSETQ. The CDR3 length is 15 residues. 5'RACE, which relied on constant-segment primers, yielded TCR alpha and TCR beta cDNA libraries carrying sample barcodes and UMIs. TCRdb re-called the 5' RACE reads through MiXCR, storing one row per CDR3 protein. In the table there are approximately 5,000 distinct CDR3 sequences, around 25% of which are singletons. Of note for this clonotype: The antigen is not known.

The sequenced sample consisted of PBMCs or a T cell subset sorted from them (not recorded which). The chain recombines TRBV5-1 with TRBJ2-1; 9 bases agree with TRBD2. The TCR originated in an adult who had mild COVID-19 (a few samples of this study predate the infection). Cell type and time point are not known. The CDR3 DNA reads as TGCGCCAGCAGCTCAGCTAGCGGGGCTAACAATGAGCAGTTCTTC. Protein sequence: CASSSASGANNEQFF.